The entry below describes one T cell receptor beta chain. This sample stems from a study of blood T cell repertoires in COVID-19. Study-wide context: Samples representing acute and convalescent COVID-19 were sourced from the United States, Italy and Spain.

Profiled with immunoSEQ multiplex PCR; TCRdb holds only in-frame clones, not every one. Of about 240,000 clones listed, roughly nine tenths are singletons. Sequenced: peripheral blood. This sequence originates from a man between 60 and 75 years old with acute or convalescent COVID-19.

CDR3 nucleotide sequence: TGTGCCATCAGTGGACAGAAAGCGAACACCGGGGAGCTGTTTTTT. It yields the protein CAISGQKANTGELFF. The chain employs TRBV10-3 and TRBJ2-2, with D maybe TRBD1 (5 bases). The V end lost 4 bases, the J end lost 0 bases, and 9 bases lay between the germline ends. CDR3 length: 15 amino acids. CDR1 is ENHRY and CDR2 is SYGVKD in the germline V gene.